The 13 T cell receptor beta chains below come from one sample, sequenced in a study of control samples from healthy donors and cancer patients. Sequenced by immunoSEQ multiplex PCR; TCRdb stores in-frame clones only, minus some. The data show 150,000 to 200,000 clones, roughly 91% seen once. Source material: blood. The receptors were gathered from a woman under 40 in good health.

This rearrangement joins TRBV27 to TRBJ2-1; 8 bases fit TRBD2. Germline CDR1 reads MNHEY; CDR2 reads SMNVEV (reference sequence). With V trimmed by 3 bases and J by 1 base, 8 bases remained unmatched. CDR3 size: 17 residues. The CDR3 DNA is TGTGCCAGCAGTTTGGCGGGGGGCATACTGTCCTACAATGAGCAGTTCTTC. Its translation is CASSLAGGILSYNEQFF.

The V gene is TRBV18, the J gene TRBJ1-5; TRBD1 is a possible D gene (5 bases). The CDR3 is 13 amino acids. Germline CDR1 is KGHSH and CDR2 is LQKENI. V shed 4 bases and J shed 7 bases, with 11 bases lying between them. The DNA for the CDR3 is TGTGCCAGCTCACAGGGGATTGAGCAGCCCCAGCATTTT. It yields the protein CASSQGIEQPQHF.

This chain's CDR3 is CASSLVGTSGGETQYF. CDR3 DNA sequence: TGCGCCAGCAGCTTGGTTGGGACTAGCGGGGGCGAGACCCAGTACTTC. V usage is TRBV5-1 and J usage is TRBJ2-5; 14 nucleotides agree with TRBD2. V trimming: 0 bases; J trimming: 5 bases; junction bases outside the gene matches: 3. The CDR3 loop spans 16 amino acids. Per germline, CDR1 SGHRS and CDR2 YFSETQ.

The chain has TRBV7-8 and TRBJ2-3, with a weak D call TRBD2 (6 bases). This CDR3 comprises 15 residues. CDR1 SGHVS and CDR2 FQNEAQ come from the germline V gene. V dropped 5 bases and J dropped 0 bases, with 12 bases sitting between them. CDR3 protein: CASSRDFTSTDTQYF. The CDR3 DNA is TGTGCCAGCAGCCGGGACTTTACTAGCACAGATACGCAGTATTTT.

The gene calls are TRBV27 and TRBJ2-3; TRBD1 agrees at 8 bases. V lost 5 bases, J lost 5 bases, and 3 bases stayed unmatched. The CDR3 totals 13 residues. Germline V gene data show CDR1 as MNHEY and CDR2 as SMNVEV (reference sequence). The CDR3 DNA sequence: TGTGCCAGCAGTGACAGGGGTGAAGATACGCAGTATTTT. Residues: CASSDRGEDTQYF.

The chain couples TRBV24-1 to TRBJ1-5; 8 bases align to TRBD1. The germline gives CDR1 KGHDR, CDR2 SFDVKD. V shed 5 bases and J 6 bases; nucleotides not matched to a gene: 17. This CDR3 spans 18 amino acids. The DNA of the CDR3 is TGTGCCACCAGTGGGAGGGGCCCGACAGGGGCTGGGGGTCAGCCCCAGCATTTT. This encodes CATSGRGPTGAGGQPQHF.

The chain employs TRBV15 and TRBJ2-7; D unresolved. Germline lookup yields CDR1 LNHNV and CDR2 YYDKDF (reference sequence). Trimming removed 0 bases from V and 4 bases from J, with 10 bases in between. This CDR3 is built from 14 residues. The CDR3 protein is CATSRDLGRYEQYF. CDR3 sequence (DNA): TGTGCCACCAGCAGAGATCTGGGTAGGTACGAGCAGTACTTC.

CDR3 sequence: CASRRTGDSPLHF. The CDR3 bases are TGTGCCAGCAGAAGGACAGGGGATTCACCCCTCCACTTT. The chain is built from TRBV12-3 or TRBV12-4 and TRBJ1-6, with 9 bases aligning to TRBD1. The CDR3 extends over 13 amino acids. The V segment lost 6 bases and the J segment 8 bases; nucleotides outside the gene matches: 2.

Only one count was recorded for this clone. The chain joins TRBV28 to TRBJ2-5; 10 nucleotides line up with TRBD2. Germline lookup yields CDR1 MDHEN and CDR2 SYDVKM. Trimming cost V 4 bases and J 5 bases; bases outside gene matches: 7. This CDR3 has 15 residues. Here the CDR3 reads CASSSKREGLETQYF. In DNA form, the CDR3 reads TGTGCCAGCAGTTCGAAGCGGGAGGGCCTGGAGACCCAGTACTTC.

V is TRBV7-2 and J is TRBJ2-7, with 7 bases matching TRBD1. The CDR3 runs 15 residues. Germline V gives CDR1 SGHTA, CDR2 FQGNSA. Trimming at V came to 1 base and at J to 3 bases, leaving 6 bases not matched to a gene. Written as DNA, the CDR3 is TGTGCCAGCAGCTTAGATCTGGGGACAGTCTACGAGCAGTACTTC. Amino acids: CASSLDLGTVYEQYF.

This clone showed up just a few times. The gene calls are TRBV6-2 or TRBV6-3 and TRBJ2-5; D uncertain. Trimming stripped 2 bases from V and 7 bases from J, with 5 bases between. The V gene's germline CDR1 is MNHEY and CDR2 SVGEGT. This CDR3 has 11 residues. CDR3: CASSYRTTQYF. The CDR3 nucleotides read TGTGCCAGCAGTTACCGTACGACCCAGTACTTC.

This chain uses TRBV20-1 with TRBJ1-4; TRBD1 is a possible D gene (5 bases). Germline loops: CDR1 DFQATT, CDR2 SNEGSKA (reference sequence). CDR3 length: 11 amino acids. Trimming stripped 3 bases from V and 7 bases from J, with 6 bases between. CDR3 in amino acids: CSARRGEKLFF. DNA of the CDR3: TGCAGTGCTAGGAGGGGTGAAAAACTGTTTTTT.

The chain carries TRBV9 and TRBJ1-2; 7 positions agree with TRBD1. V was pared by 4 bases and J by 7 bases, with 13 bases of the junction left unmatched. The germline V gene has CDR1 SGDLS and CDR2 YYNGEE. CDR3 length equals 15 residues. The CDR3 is CASSPTGTGAGGYTF. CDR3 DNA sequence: TGTGCCAGCAGCCCTACTGGAACAGGGGCGGGTGGCTACACCTTC.